Listed below are T cell receptor beta chains from one sample, sequenced in a study of blood T cell repertoires in COVID-19. Generated by immunoSEQ multiplex PCR, the TCRdb table keeps only in-frame clones and is missing some. The sample lists approximately 230,000 clones, roughly 89% occurring once. The material sequenced was peripheral blood. These receptors all come from a man aged 25-40 years who had recovered from COVID-19. Each CDR3 is given with its conserved first and last residue. A D gene is named only where the DNA matches it firmly.

D gene	V gene	J gene	CDR3 protein
-	TRBV11-2	TRBJ2-5	CASSFFSQADGPETQYF
-	TRBV19	TRBJ1-5	CASIPPGDSNQPQHF
-	TRBV5-6	TRBJ2-3	CASSVWGVTDTQYF
TRBD1	TRBV15	TRBJ1-5	CATSRVGGGGQPQHF
TRBD2	TRBV19	TRBJ2-4	CASRPGGAGQYF
TRBD1	TRBV19	TRBJ1-2	CASSRDRDDYGYTF
TRBD1	TRBV6-5	TRBJ2-1	CASSYRQGSNEQFF
-	TRBV9	TRBJ2-7	CASSPGIGDSEQYF
TRBD2	TRBV10-2	TRBJ2-5	CASSITGGETQYF
-	TRBV12-3/TRBV12-4	TRBJ1-2	CASSNLDSHGYTF